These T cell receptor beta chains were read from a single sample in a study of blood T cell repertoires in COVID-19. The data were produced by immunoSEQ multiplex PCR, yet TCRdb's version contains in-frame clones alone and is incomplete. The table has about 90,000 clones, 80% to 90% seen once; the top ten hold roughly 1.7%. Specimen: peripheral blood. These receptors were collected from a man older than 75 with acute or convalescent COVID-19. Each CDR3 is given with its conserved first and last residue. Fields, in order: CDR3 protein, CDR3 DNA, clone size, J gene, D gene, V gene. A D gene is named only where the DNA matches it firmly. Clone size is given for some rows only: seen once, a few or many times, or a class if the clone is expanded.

CASSENTNQPQHF TGTGCCAGCAGTGAAAACACAAATCAGCCCCAGCATTTT . TRBJ1-5 . TRBV6-1
CASSILSGANVLTF TGTGCCAGTAGTATCCTCTCTGGGGCCAACGTCCTGACTTTC . TRBJ2-6 . TRBV19
CASSFRRASGANVLTF TGTGCCAGTAGTTTCCGGAGGGCCTCTGGGGCCAACGTCCTGACTTTC . TRBJ2-6 . TRBV19
CASSFNRGDGGYTF TGCGCCAGCAGCTTCAACAGGGGAGATGGCGGCTACACCTTC . TRBJ1-2 TRBD1 TRBV5-1
CASTINDRSRGEQFF TGCGCCAGCACTATTAACGACAGGAGTAGAGGTGAGCAGTTCTTC . TRBJ2-1 . TRBV5-1
CAIRNRTSWNEQFF TGTGCCATCAGAAATAGGACTAGTTGGAATGAGCAGTTCTTC few TRBJ2-1 TRBD2 TRBV10-3
CASSPAGEETQYF TGTGCCAGCAGCCCAGCGGGAGAAGAGACCCAGTACTTC . TRBJ2-5 TRBD2 TRBV4-2
CASSQEKGVGQTYEQYF TGTGCCAGCAGCCAAGAGAAAGGTGTAGGACAGACCTACGAGCAGTACTTC . TRBJ2-7 . TRBV14
CAISGIAGQTHNEQFF TGTGCCATCAGTGGTATAGCGGGCCAAACTCACAATGAGCAGTTCTTC . TRBJ2-1 TRBD2 TRBV10-3
CASSLASGGTDTQYF TGTGCCAGCAGCTTAGCCTCAGGGGGGACAGATACGCAGTATTTT . TRBJ2-3 . TRBV7-8
CASSLADSPLHF TGTGCCAGCAGCTTAGCAGATTCACCCCTCCACTTT . TRBJ1-6 . TRBV11-2
CASRRTSGSSYNEQFF TGTGCCAGCAGACGGACTAGCGGGAGCTCCTACAATGAGCAGTTCTTC . TRBJ2-1 TRBD2 TRBV28
CASSTWDRPWAEAFF TGTGCCAGCAGCACCTGGGACAGGCCTTGGGCTGAAGCTTTCTTT . TRBJ1-1 TRBD1 TRBV5-6
CASRVRRFKLGTQYF TGTGCCAGCCGGGTACGACGGTTCAAGTTGGGTACGCAGTATTTT once TRBJ2-3 . TRBV3-1/TRBV3-2
CASSPGLAGSTDTQYF TGTGCCAGCAGCCCGGGACTAGCGGGGAGCACAGATACGCAGTATTTT . TRBJ2-3 TRBD2 TRBV11-3
CASSIAGGYNEQFF TGCGCCAGCAGCATTGCGGGAGGCTACAATGAGCAGTTCTTC . TRBJ2-1 TRBD2 TRBV5-1
CASSAIQREFRNEQFF TGTGCCAGCAGCGCCATTCAGCGGGAGTTTAGAAATGAGCAGTTCTTC . TRBJ2-1 TRBD2 TRBV2
CASSRDLGEQPQHF TGCGCCAGCAGCAGGGACTTGGGCGAACAGCCCCAGCATTTT . TRBJ1-5 . TRBV5-1
CASSQVAGVSNEQFF TGCGCCAGCAGCCAAGTCGCGGGAGTCTCGAATGAGCAGTTCTTC . TRBJ2-1 TRBD2 TRBV4-1
CAISEPGQGGKLFF TGTGCCATCAGTGAGCCGGGACAGGGAGGGAAACTGTTTTTT . TRBJ1-4 TRBD1 TRBV10-3
CASSPGAGGIYNEQFF TGTGCCAGCAGCCCTGGGGCGGGAGGGATTTACAATGAGCAGTTCTTC . TRBJ2-1 TRBD2 TRBV7-9
CASNLQGAGGYTF TGTGCCAGCAATTTACAGGGGGCTGGAGGCTACACCTTC . TRBJ1-2 TRBD1 TRBV2
CASRSGLSYEQYF TGTGCCAGCAGATCTGGACTGAGCTACGAGCAGTACTTC . TRBJ2-7 . TRBV28
CASSRTDNYGYTF TGTGCCAGCAGTCGGACAGATAACTATGGCTACACCTTC . TRBJ1-2 . TRBV27
CASSPTGTSGRSTGANVLTF TGTGCCAGCTCACCGACAGGGACTAGCGGGAGGTCTACTGGGGCCAACGTCCTGACTTTC once TRBJ2-6 TRBD2 TRBV18
CASMQTGGLAETQYF TGTGCCAGTATGCAGACAGGGGGATTGGCCGAGACCCAGTACTTC . TRBJ2-5 TRBD1 TRBV19
CASSFDRGGTEAFF TGTGCCAGCAGCTTCGACAGGGGGGGGACTGAAGCTTTCTTT . TRBJ1-1 TRBD1 TRBV7-2
CASSLSGQEYTDTQYF TGTGCCAGCAGCTTATCGGGACAGGAGTACACAGATACGCAGTATTTT . TRBJ2-3 TRBD1 TRBV9
CASSLGLSTDTQYF TGTGCCAGCTCCTTGGGCCTGAGCACAGATACGCAGTATTTT . TRBJ2-3 . TRBV18
CASSSTGLHYNEQFF TGTGCCAGCAGTTCGACAGGCTTACACTACAATGAGCAGTTCTTC . TRBJ2-1 . TRBV28
CASSTNSPYGYTF TGTGCCAGCAGCACCAACTCCCCATATGGCTACACCTTC . TRBJ1-2 . TRBV28
CASSRQSALAGYANTGELFF TGTGCCAGCAGCAGACAGAGTGCTCTAGCGGGATACGCGAACACCGGGGAGCTGTTTTTT . TRBJ2-2 TRBD2 TRBV14
CASSIMGQSYEQYF TGTGCCAGTAGTATAATGGGACAGTCCTACGAGCAGTACTTC once TRBJ2-7 TRBD1 TRBV19
CSVASNSEAFF TGCAGCGTCGCCTCGAACTCTGAAGCTTTCTTT . TRBJ1-1 . TRBV29-1
CASSLSTGGSSNQPQHF TGTGCCAGCAGCTTATCCACAGGGGGCAGTAGCAATCAGCCCCAGCATTTT . TRBJ1-5 TRBD1 TRBV7-2
CASTLMGREDGYTF TGTGCCAGCACCTTAATGGGCAGGGAAGATGGCTACACCTTC . TRBJ1-2 . TRBV5-6
CASSLIGVEQYF TGTGCCAGCAGCCTTATAGGAGTAGAGCAGTACTTC . TRBJ2-7 . TRBV14
CASNQRDFQETQYF TGTGCCAGCAACCAACGGGACTTCCAAGAGACCCAGTACTTC . TRBJ2-5 . TRBV6-5
CASSPPLAGSSYEQYF TGTGCCAGCTCACCACCGCTAGCGGGATCCTCCTACGAGCAGTACTTC . TRBJ2-7 TRBD2 TRBV18
CASSLFGLAGGYEQYF TGTGCCAGCAGTTTATTTGGGCTAGCGGGAGGGTACGAGCAGTACTTC . TRBJ2-7 TRBD2 TRBV28
CASSLKGTSEVPDTQYF TGTGCCAGCAGCTTGAAAGGGACTAGCGAGGTCCCAGATACGCAGTATTTT . TRBJ2-3 TRBD2 TRBV27
CATSRETRPGNTIYF TGTGCCACCAGCAGAGAGACAAGGCCTGGAAACACCATATATTTT . TRBJ1-3 . TRBV15
CASSFGDRGGGYTF TGTGCCAGCAGCTTCGGGGACAGGGGAGGTGGCTACACCTTC . TRBJ1-2 TRBD1 TRBV7-9
CVSSPSEGGYTF TGTGTCAGCAGCCCTTCGGAGGGTGGCTACACCTTC . TRBJ1-2 . TRBV3-1/TRBV3-2
CASSGEQRGADTQYF TGTGCCAGCAGTGGGGAGCAGCGGGGTGCAGATACGCAGTATTTT . TRBJ2-3 TRBD2 TRBV2
CASSEKTQVTDTQYF TGTGCCAGCAGTGAAAAAACACAGGTCACAGATACGCAGTATTTT . TRBJ2-3 . TRBV2
CASSSGTRGTEAFF TGTGCCAGCAGCTCCGGGACCAGGGGTACTGAAGCTTTCTTT . TRBJ1-1 . TRBV9
CASSQMRAGEQFF TGTGCCAGCAGCCAAATGAGGGCCGGTGAGCAGTTCTTC once TRBJ2-1 . TRBV3-1/TRBV3-2
CAASIAGNTDTQYF TGTGCCGCGTCGATAGCGGGAAACACAGATACGCAGTATTTT . TRBJ2-3 TRBD2 TRBV27
CASSQDFGGLQETQYF TGCGCCAGCAGCCAAGATTTCGGGGGACTCCAAGAGACCCAGTACTTC . TRBJ2-5 . TRBV4-3
CASSEAGGTYEQYF TGTGCCAGCAGTGAAGCCGGGGGGACCTACGAGCAGTACTTC . TRBJ2-7 TRBD2 TRBV6-1